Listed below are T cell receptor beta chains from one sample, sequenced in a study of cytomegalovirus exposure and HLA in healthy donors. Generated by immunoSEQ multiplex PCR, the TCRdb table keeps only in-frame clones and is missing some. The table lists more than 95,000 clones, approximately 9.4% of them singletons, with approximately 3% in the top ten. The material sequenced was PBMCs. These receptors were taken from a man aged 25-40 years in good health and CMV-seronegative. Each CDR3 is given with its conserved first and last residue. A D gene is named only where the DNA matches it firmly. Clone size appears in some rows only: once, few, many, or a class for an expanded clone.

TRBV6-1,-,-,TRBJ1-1,CASRLSLLNTEAFF,TGTGCCAGCCGACTGAGCTTACTGAACACTGAAGCTTTCTTT
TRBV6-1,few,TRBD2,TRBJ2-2,CASSEAGGIGELFF,TGTGCCAGCAGTGAAGCGGGGGGGATCGGGGAGCTGTTTTTT
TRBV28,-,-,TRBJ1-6,CASSFGRGNSPLHF,TGTGCCAGCAGTTTCGGCAGGGGTAATTCACCCCTCCACTTT
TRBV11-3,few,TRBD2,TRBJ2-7,CASSSRRTSLSYEQYF,TGTGCCAGCAGCTCCAGGAGGACTAGCCTTTCCTACGAGCAGTACTTC
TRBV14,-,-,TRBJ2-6,CASSRRLSGANVLTF,TGTGCCAGCAGCAGGCGGCTCTCTGGGGCCAACGTCCTGACTTTC
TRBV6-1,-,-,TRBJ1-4,CASSFEGLVGEKLFF,TGTGCCAGCAGTTTCGAGGGCTTGGTTGGTGAAAAACTGTTTTTT
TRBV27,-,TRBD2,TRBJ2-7,CASSLDPGGYVQYF,TGTGCCAGCAGTTTAGATCCGGGAGGCTACGTGCAGTACTTC
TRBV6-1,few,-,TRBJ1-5,CASNRGGSNQPQHF,TGTGCCAGCAACCGTGGGGGGAGCAATCAGCCCCAGCATTTT
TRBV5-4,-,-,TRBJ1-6,CASSFSGVNSPLHF,TGTGCCAGCAGCTTCTCGGGTGTTAATTCACCCCTCCACTTT
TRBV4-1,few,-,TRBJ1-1,CASSQVQPPEAFF,TGCGCCAGCAGCCAAGTACAGCCCCCTGAAGCTTTCTTT
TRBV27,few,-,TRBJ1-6,CASNSGGNSPLHF,TGTGCCAGCAATTCGGGAGGTAATTCACCCCTCCACTTT
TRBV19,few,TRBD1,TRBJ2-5,CASSSPRDRGQETQYF,TGTGCCAGTAGTTCTCCCCGGGACAGGGGGCAAGAGACCCAGTACTTC
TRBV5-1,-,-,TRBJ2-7,CASSTGGFGGRTSYEPYF,TGCGCCAGCAGCACTGGCGGGTTTGGTGGGCGCACCTCCTACGAGCCGTACTTC
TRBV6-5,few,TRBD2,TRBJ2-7,CASLTTGLAGYEQYF,TGTGCCAGCCTTACTACGGGGCTAGCGGGATACGAGCAGTACTTC
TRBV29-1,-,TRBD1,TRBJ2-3,CSAQWQGDTDTQYF,TGCAGCGCCCAGTGGCAGGGGGACACAGATACGCAGTATTTT
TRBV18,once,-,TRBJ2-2,CASSPLTVKNTGELFF,TGTGCCAGCTCACCCTTGACAGTGAAGAACACCGGGGAGCTGTTTTTT
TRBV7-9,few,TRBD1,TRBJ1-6,CASSLGDRVLSNSPLHF,TGTGCCAGCAGCTTGGGGGACAGGGTACTTTCCAACTCACCCCTCCACTTT
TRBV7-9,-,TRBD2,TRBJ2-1,CASSLVGTSFSYNEQFF,TGTGCCAGCAGCTTAGTGGGGACTAGCTTTTCCTACAATGAGCAGTTCTTC
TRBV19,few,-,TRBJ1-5,CASSFHPNREGSNQPQHF,TGTGCCAGTAGTTTTCACCCTAACAGGGAAGGAAGCAATCAGCCCCAGCATTTT
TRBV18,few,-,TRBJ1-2,CASSPGGQPYGYTF,TGTGCCAGCTCACCTGGAGGACAGCCCTATGGCTACACCTTC
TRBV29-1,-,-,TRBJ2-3,CSAGAGGNTDTQYF,TGCAGCGCTGGGGCAGGGGGGAACACAGATACGCAGTATTTT
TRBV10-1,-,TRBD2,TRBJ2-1,CASSLSGGVSNEQFF,TGCGCCAGCAGCTTAAGCGGGGGGGTTTCCAATGAGCAGTTCTTC
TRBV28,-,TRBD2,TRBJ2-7,CASTRLGTSGTYEQYF,TGTGCCAGCACCAGGCTTGGGACTAGCGGGACCTACGAGCAGTACTTC
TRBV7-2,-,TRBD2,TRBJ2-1,CASSLGLADTHNEQFF,TGTGCCAGCAGCTTAGGACTAGCGGACACACACAATGAGCAGTTCTTC
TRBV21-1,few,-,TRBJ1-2,CASSTPGTANYGYTF,TGTGCCAGCAGCACCCCCGGGACAGCGAACTATGGCTACACCTTC
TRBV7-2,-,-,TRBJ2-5,CASSSGHRQETQYF,TGTGCCAGCAGCTCCGGACACCGCCAAGAGACCCAGTACTTC
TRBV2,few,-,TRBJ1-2,CASSGRGGYGYTF,TGTGCCAGCAGTGGCAGGGGCGGCTATGGCTACACCTTC
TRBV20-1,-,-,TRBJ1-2,CSAGGGVGYTF,TGCAGTGCTGGGGGGGGAGTTGGCTACACCTTC
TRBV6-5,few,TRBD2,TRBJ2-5,CASSYQGLAEKETQYF,TGTGCCAGCAGTTACCAGGGACTAGCGGAAAAGGAGACCCAGTACTTC
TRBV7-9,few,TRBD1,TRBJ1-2,CASSPGQLYGYTF,TGTGCCAGCAGCCCGGGACAGCTATATGGCTACACCTTC
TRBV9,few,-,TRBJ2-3,CASSVGVEGTDTQYF,TGTGCCAGCAGCGTAGGGGTTGAGGGCACAGATACGCAGTATTTT
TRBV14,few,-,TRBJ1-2,CASSQEAGVNYGYTF,TGTGCCAGCAGCCAAGAGGCAGGGGTTAACTATGGCTACACCTTC
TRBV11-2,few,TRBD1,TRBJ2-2,CASIPVQGAGTGELFF,TGTGCCAGCATCCCGGTTCAGGGGGCGGGCACCGGGGAGCTGTTTTTT
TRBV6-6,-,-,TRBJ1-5,CASSDGRGGNQPQHF,TGTGCCAGCAGCGATGGCAGGGGTGGCAATCAGCCCCAGCATTTT
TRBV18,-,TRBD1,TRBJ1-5,CASSRHRGLGQPQHF,TGTGCCAGCTCACGGCACAGGGGGCTGGGGCAGCCCCAGCATTTT
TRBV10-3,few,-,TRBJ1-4,CAISESATTNEKLFF,TGTGCCATCAGTGAGTCGGCAACAACTAATGAAAAACTGTTTTTT
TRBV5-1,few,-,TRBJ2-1,CASSLLVSDEQFF,TGCGCCAGCAGCTTGCTTGTATCGGATGAGCAGTTCTTC
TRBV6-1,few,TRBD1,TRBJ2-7,CASRMTGGRNEQYF,TGTGCCAGCAGAATGACAGGGGGCCGAAACGAGCAGTACTTC